The source of this T cell receptor (beta chain) is a study of cytomegalovirus exposure and HLA in healthy donors. Whole-study findings and limits: A prior analysis recorded that most TCR beta V segments were productive about 87% or about 30% of the time.

Trimming took 3 bases from V and 3 from J, leaving 10 bases between them. The CDR3 has 13 residues. CDR1 and CDR2 (germline): GTSNPN, SVGIG (reference sequence). On this clone itself: The antigen is undetermined.

The PCR employed 60 Vbeta primers together with 13 Jbeta primers. Using immunoSEQ multiplex PCR, the repertoire was profiled, and TCRdb retains in-frame clones only, with some absent. The sample lists 150,000 to 180,000 clones; 65% to 85% were seen once. This TCR was recovered from a woman aged 40 to 50 in good health and CMV-seropositive. The J gene is TRBJ2-3, the V gene TRBV30, with D hard to call. The sequenced sample consisted of PBMCs. CDR3 in DNA: TGTGCCTGGAGAAGTCCTGCGACAGATACGCAGTATTTT. Amino acids: CAWRSPATDTQYF.